Each of the 32 T cell receptor beta chains below was sequenced from the same sample in a study of cytomegalovirus exposure and HLA in healthy donors. 13 Jbeta primers and 60 Vbeta primers were used for the PCR. Assay used: immunoSEQ multiplex PCR; TCRdb lists only in-frame clones, some missing. Of 73,000 or so clones in the sample, roughly 73% were seen once. Material for sequencing was PBMCs. These receptors were obtained from a middle-aged woman in good health and CMV-seropositive.

The chain carries TRBV4-3 and TRBJ1-1, with D possibly matching TRBD1 (5 bases). V was shortened by 0 bases and J by 0 bases, with 8 bases between the two germline ends. CDR1 is LGHNA and CDR2 is YSLEER in the germline V gene. This CDR3 is built from 15 residues. As DNA, the CDR3 is TGCGCCAGCAGCCAAGAGGGGGACTTGAACACTGAAGCTTTCTTT. This translates into CASSQEGDLNTEAFF.

This clone has more than one count but fewer than ten. The DNA of the CDR3 is TGCGCCAGCAGCCGGGACAGGGCCTACAATGAGCAGTTCTTC. Translation: CASSRDRAYNEQFF. The chain uses TRBV4-3 and TRBJ2-1; 9 positions match TRBD1. V gave up 4 bases and J gave up 2 bases; unmatched junction bases: 0. Germline CDR1 and CDR2: LGHNA and YSLEER. The CDR3 is 14 residues long.

The V call is TRBV7-9, the J call TRBJ2-7; 9 bases agree with TRBD2. V lost 1 base to trimming and J lost 5 bases; unmatched junction nucleotides: 9. The germline gives CDR1 SEHNR, CDR2 FQNEAQ (reference sequence). The CDR3 is 16 amino acids. The CDR3 is CASSLVVASGTDEQYF. CDR3 DNA: TGTGCCAGCAGCTTAGTTGTGGCTAGCGGGACGGACGAGCAGTACTTC.

The J gene is TRBJ2-3, the V gene TRBV2; D is unclear. The germline V and J ends were trimmed by 0 bases and 4 bases, with 8 bases remaining between them. This CDR3 has 14 residues. Per the germline V gene, CDR1 is SNHLY and CDR2 is FYNNEI. CDR3: CASSEARRSDTQYF. CDR3 in DNA: TGTGCCAGCAGTGAAGCGCGTCGGTCAGATACGCAGTATTTT. Filled out from reference TRBV2 and TRBJ2-3, the complete variable domain reads EPEVTQTPSHQVTQMGQEVILRCVPISNHLYFYWYRQILGQKVEFLVSFYNNEISEKSEIFDDQFSVERPDGSNFTLKIRSTKLEDSAMYFCASSEARRSDTQYFGPGTRLTVL.

The rearrangement joins TRBV27 to TRBJ1-1; perhaps TRBD1 as D (5 bases). The length of the CDR3 is 16 residues. Trimming pared 2 bases from V and 1 base from J, leaving 14 bases between. Germline V gene lookup returns CDR1 MNHEY and CDR2 SMNVEV (reference sequence). The CDR3 DNA follows: TGTGCCAGCAGTTTAGTCGCAAGTCAGGGGAACACTGAAGCTTTCTTT. This sequence encodes CASSLVASQGNTEAFF.

This sequence joins TRBV4-2 and TRBJ2-3; 7 bases match TRBD1. The CDR3 extends over 16 amino acids. The V segment lost 1 base and the J segment 2 bases; nucleotides outside the gene matches: 6. The germline CDR1 and CDR2 sequences are LGHNA and YNFKEQ. CDR3 in amino acids: CASSQGGGSSTDTQYF. In DNA, the CDR3 is TGTGCCAGCAGCCAAGGAGGGGGCTCTTCCACAGATACGCAGTATTTT.

V and J are TRBV5-1 and TRBJ2-1; the match to TRBD1 covers 8 bases. The ends lost 0 bases at V and 6 bases at J; junction bases unmatched: 2. Per the germline V gene, CDR1 is SGHRS and CDR2 is YFSETQ. The CDR3 covers 14 residues. The CDR3 bases are TGCGCCAGCAGCTTGGGACAGGGGTTCAATGAGCAGTTCTTC. It yields the protein CASSLGQGFNEQFF. Together with reference TRBV5-1 and TRBJ2-1, the CDR3 gives the full variable domain: KAGVTQTPRYLIKTRGQQVTLSCSPISGHRSVSWYQQTPGQGLQFLFEYFSETQRNKGNFPGRFSGRQFSNSRSEMNVSTLELGDSALYLCASSLGQGFNEQFFGPGTRLTVL.

This sequence joins TRBV25-1 and TRBJ1-5, with D unclear. The germline V and J ends were trimmed by 1 base and 3 bases, with 7 bases remaining between them. The CDR3 has 14 amino acids. Germline V gene sequence: CDR1 MGHDK, CDR2 SYGVNS. DNA for the CDR3: TGTGCCAGCAGTGAATCCGGGATCAATCAGCCCCAGCATTTT. Encoded protein: CASSESGINQPQHF.

The V call is TRBV6-1, the J call TRBJ2-5; TRBD1 matches at 7 bases. CDR1 is MNHNS and CDR2 is SASEGT in the germline V gene. The CDR3 length is 14 residues. J lost 1 base, V lost 7 bases, and 6 bases had no gene match. The CDR3 reads CASTRTGPQETQYF. CDR3 nucleotides: TGTGCCAGCACTCGGACAGGCCCCCAAGAGACCCAGTACTTC.

The chain couples TRBV19 to TRBJ2-5; tentative D call: TRBD1 (6 bases). The CDR3 runs to 14 residues. Germline values: CDR1 LNHDA, CDR2 SQIVND (reference sequence). Trimming left V 2 bases short and J 2 bases short, with 9 bases between. The CDR3 DNA reads TGTGCCAGTAGTATAAGGGGGTTTCAAGAGACCCAGTACTTC. Translating it yields CASSIRGFQETQYF.

The chain uses TRBV29-1 and TRBJ1-1; D unresolved. Between the trimmed V and J ends, which lost 7 bases and 1 base, there was a span of 13 bases. Germline CDR1 SQVTM, CDR2 ANQGSEA. The CDR3 loop spans 13 amino acids. The CDR3 loop reads CSAREQWNTEAFF. The CDR3 nucleotides are TGCAGCGCCCGTGAGCAATGGAACACTGAAGCTTTCTTT.

This chain joins TRBV9 and TRBJ2-2, with TRBD1 matching over 9 bases. This CDR3 region has 16 residues. Germline CDR1 and CDR2: SGDLS and YYNGEE. J was trimmed by 6 bases and V by 0 bases; bases with no gene match: 6. CDR3 DNA: TGTGCCAGCAGCGTAGTAACAGGGGGCCTTCCCGGGGAGCTGTTTTTT. Translation gives CASSVVTGGLPGELFF. Complete variable domain (other parts from reference TRBV9 and TRBJ2-2): DSGVTQTPKHLITATGQRVTLRCSPRSGDLSVYWYQQSLDQGLQFLIQYYNGEERAKGNILERFSAQQFPDLHSELNLSSLELGDSALYFCASSVVTGGLPGELFFGEGSRLTVL.

The genes are TRBV29-1 and TRBJ2-7; 9 bases map to TRBD2. Germline CDR1 and CDR2: SQVTM and ANQGSEA. V shed 6 bases and J 5 bases; nucleotides not matched to a gene: 11. CDR3 size: 14 residues. The CDR3 reads CSVCYASGMDEQYF. The CDR3 DNA is TGCAGCGTCTGCTATGCTAGCGGGATGGACGAGCAGTACTTC.

The chain carries TRBV5-4 and TRBJ2-3; D is unclear. The V end lost 4 bases, the J end lost 0 bases, and 9 bases lay between the germline ends. The CDR3 contains 14 residues. The germline CDR1 and CDR2 sequences are SGHNT and YYREEE (reference sequence). In DNA form, the CDR3 reads TGTGCCAGCAGCGAGTCGTGGAGCACAGATACGCAGTATTTT. It translates to CASSESWSTDTQYF. Looking up the rest from reference TRBV5-4 and TRBJ2-3 gives the full variable domain: ETGVTQSPTHLIKTRGQQVTLRCSSQSGHNTVSWYQQALGQGPQFIFQYYREEENGRGNFPPRFSGLQFPNYSSELNVNALELDDSALYLCASSESWSTDTQYFGPGTRLTVL.

This chain's CDR3 is CASLGQMNTEAFF. In DNA form, the CDR3 reads TGTGCCAGTCTTGGACAGATGAACACTGAAGCTTTCTTT. The V and J genes are TRBV28 and TRBJ1-1, with D possibly being TRBD1 (6 bases). There are 13 residues in the CDR3. Trimming stripped 9 bases from V and 0 bases from J, with 11 bases between. Germline lookup yields CDR1 MDHEN and CDR2 SYDVKM. Drawing the rest from reference TRBV28 and TRBJ1-1, the complete variable domain is DVKVTQSSRYLVKRTGEKVFLECVQDMDHENMFWYRQDPGLGLRLIYFSYDVKMKEKGDIPEGYSVSREKKERFSLILESASTNQTSMYLCASLGQMNTEAFFGQGTRLTVV.

This clone was observed a few times. The rearrangement joins TRBV7-2 to TRBJ1-5, with D perhaps TRBD1 (6 bases). V gave up 7 bases and J gave up 5 bases, with 18 bases separating them. The V gene's germline CDR1 is SGHTA and CDR2 FQGNSA. This CDR3 has 15 residues. The CDR3 protein is CASTSRGGGDQPQHF. The CDR3 DNA reads TGTGCCAGCACCTCAAGGGGGGGTGGCGATCAGCCCCAGCATTTT.

This clone was counted a single time. V and J are TRBV2 and TRBJ2-7; 8 bases are a match to TRBD1. Germline CDR1 and CDR2: SNHLY and FYNNEI. V lost 7 bases and J lost 2; bases outside the gene matches: 4. The CDR3 totals 13 residues. As DNA, the CDR3 is TGTGCCAGCACCAGGGGGCTTACCTACGAGCAGTACTTC. Protein sequence: CASTRGLTYEQYF. The complete variable domain, with remaining parts taken from reference TRBV2 and TRBJ2-7, reads EPEVTQTPSHQVTQMGQEVILRCVPISNHLYFYWYRQILGQKVEFLVSFYNNEISEKSEIFDDQFSVERPDGSNFTLKIRSTKLEDSAMYFCASTRGLTYEQYFGPGTRLTVT.

The chain couples TRBV9 to TRBJ2-2, with 7 bases matching TRBD1. Trimming removed 1 base from V and 3 bases from J; junction bases left unmatched: 0. The CDR3 length is 14 residues. Germline V CDR1 and CDR2: SGDLS, YYNGEE. This CDR3 is CASSVQGDTGELFF. In DNA, the CDR3 is TGTGCCAGCAGCGTACAGGGGGACACCGGGGAGCTGTTTTTT.

In its sample, this clone was seen once. The chain carries TRBV30 and TRBJ2-1; TRBD2 matches 8 bases. From germline, CDR1 is GTSNPN and CDR2 SVGIG (reference sequence). The CDR3 has 13 amino acids. The V gene end was trimmed by 2 bases and the J gene end by 7 bases; junction bases not matched to a gene: 4. In DNA, the CDR3 is TGTGCCTGGAGTCGGGGGGGCCGGAATGAGCAGTTCTTC. This encodes CAWSRGGRNEQFF.

The genes are TRBV28 and TRBJ2-2, with 7 bases identical to TRBD2. Trimming cost V 3 bases and J 6 bases; bases outside gene matches: 4. Germline V gene lookup returns CDR1 MDHEN and CDR2 SYDVKM. CDR3 length: 14 amino acids. Here the CDR3 reads CASSFGGSAGELFF. The CDR3 coding sequence is TGTGCCAGCAGTTTCGGGGGGTCGGCCGGGGAGCTGTTTTTT.

V gene TRBV29-1 combines with J gene TRBJ2-5, with TRBD1 as a possible D gene (8 bases). This CDR3 has 15 residues. V lost 4 bases to trimming and J lost 2 bases, with 17 bases between them. Germline V gene sequence: CDR1 SQVTM, CDR2 ANQGSEA. The CDR3: CSVGGGQVVQETQYF. The CDR3 bases are TGCAGCGTTGGGGGGGGACAGGTGGTGCAAGAGACCCAGTACTTC.

The chain links TRBV7-9 to TRBJ2-7, with D possibly TRBD1 on 6 matching bases. Trimming pared 4 bases from V and 9 bases from J, leaving 16 bases between. CDR1 and CDR2 from the germline V gene are SEHNR and FQNEAQ (reference sequence). The CDR3 is 13 residues long. CDR3 sequence: CASSWSTGFGQYF. CDR3 in DNA: TGTGCCAGCAGCTGGAGTACAGGGTTCGGGCAGTACTTC.

The V and J genes are TRBV7-8 and TRBJ2-1, with D perhaps matching TRBD2 (5 bases). The V end lost 5 bases, the J end lost 9 bases, and 14 bases lay between the germline ends. Germline-derived CDR1 and CDR2 are SGHVS and FQNEAQ. CDR3 size: 13 residues. The chain's CDR3 is CASSPLARGEQFF. DNA for the CDR3: TGTGCCAGCAGCCCCCTAGCCCGGGGTGAGCAGTTCTTC.

The rearrangement uses TRBV30 and TRBJ1-3; TRBD1 is a possible D gene (6 bases). This CDR3 has 11 residues. Germline-derived CDR1 and CDR2 are GTSNPN and SVGIG (reference sequence). V gave up 8 bases and J gave up 2 bases, with 7 bases separating them. The CDR3: CATGTGNTIYF. DNA for the CDR3: TGTGCCACAGGGACTGGAAACACCATATATTTT.

The chain recombines TRBV5-8 with TRBJ2-1, with D hard to call. Germline CDR1 SGHTS, CDR2 YDEGEE. Trimming stripped 7 bases from V and 4 bases from J, with 12 bases between. The CDR3 loop spans 13 amino acids. The CDR3 DNA reads as TGTGCCAGCGAGGATCAGCTATACAATGAGCAGTTCTTC. Protein product: CASEDQLYNEQFF.

This sequence joins TRBV5-1 and TRBJ2-5, with a weak D call TRBD2 (6 bases). This CDR3 has 12 amino acids. V lost 4 bases to trimming and J lost 5 bases, with 9 bases between them. Germline V gives CDR1 SGHRS, CDR2 YFSETQ. Here the CDR3 DNA reads TGCGCCAGCAGCGGGGGACTGGAGACCCAGTACTTC. Translated: CASSGGLETQYF.

On this clone: The same CDR3 can be traced to other DNA sequences in this sample. The chain couples TRBV5-1 to TRBJ1-2; 9 bases are a match to TRBD1. The CDR3 has 14 residues. V dropped 4 bases and J dropped 0; count of bases not matched to a gene: 1. The V gene's germline CDR1 is SGHRS and CDR2 YFSETQ. In DNA form, the CDR3 reads TGCGCCAGCAGCCGGGACAGGGCTAACTATGGCTACACCTTC. It codes for CASSRDRANYGYTF.

The chain links TRBV13 to TRBJ1-1, with D maybe TRBD1 (6 bases). CDR3 length: 14 amino acids. The V end lost 0 bases, the J end lost 5 bases, and 10 bases lay between the germline ends. Per the germline V gene, CDR1 is PRHDT and CDR2 is FYEKMQ (reference sequence). Here the CDR3 DNA reads TGTGCCAGCAGCTTAGGGGATCAGGGGACTGAAGCTTTCTTT. It is translated as CASSLGDQGTEAFF. Looking up the rest from reference TRBV13 and TRBJ1-1 gives the full variable domain: AAGVIQSPRHLIKEKRETATLKCYPIPRHDTVYWYQQGPGQDPQFLISFYEKMQSDKGSIPDRFSAQQFSDYHSELNMSSLELGDSALYFCASSLGDQGTEAFFGQGTRLTVV.

The genes are TRBV6-6 and TRBJ2-3; TRBD2 aligns across 10 bases. The CDR3 loop spans 16 amino acids. V was pared by 0 bases and J by 0 bases, with 0 bases of the junction left unmatched. Germline V gives CDR1 MNHNY, CDR2 SVGAGI (reference sequence). Here the CDR3 reads CASSYSLAGSTDTQYF. The CDR3 DNA follows: TGTGCCAGCAGTTACTCACTAGCGGGAAGCACAGATACGCAGTATTTT.

The chain links TRBV5-8 to TRBJ1-2; D unresolved. The CDR3 extends over 13 amino acids. CDR1 and CDR2 (germline): SGHTS, YDEGEE. V was trimmed by 4 bases and J by 0 bases, leaving 7 bases between them. The CDR3 nucleotides read TGTGCCAGCAGCCCTGGAGCTAACTATGGCTACACCTTC. Translating it yields CASSPGANYGYTF. Full variable domain (outside the CDR3, taken from reference TRBV5-8 and TRBJ1-2): EAGVTQSPTHLIKTRGQQATLRCSPISGHTSVYWYQQALGLGLQFLLWYDEGEERNRGNFPPRFSGRQFPNYSSELNVNALELEDSALYLCASSPGANYGYTFGSGTRLTVV.

The chain links TRBV11-2 to TRBJ2-5, with D perhaps matching TRBD2 (6 bases). The V end was cut by 1 base, the J end by 9 bases, with 12 bases between. CDR1 and CDR2 (germline): SGHAT, FQNNGV. CDR3 size: 13 residues. CDR3 protein: CASSLVELAAQYF. DNA of the CDR3: TGTGCCAGCAGCTTAGTTGAGTTAGCGGCCCAGTACTTC.

This clone was seen only a few times. The rearrangement links TRBV28 to TRBJ1-4, with 9 bases fitting TRBD1. Germline V lookup: CDR1 MDHEN, CDR2 SYDVKM. Trimming removed 1 base from V and 5 bases from J; junction bases left unmatched: 2. The CDR3 has 15 residues. CDR3 in amino acids: CASSLYGTGNEKLFF. For the CDR3, the DNA is TGTGCCAGCAGTTTATATGGGACAGGGAATGAAAAACTGTTTTTT.